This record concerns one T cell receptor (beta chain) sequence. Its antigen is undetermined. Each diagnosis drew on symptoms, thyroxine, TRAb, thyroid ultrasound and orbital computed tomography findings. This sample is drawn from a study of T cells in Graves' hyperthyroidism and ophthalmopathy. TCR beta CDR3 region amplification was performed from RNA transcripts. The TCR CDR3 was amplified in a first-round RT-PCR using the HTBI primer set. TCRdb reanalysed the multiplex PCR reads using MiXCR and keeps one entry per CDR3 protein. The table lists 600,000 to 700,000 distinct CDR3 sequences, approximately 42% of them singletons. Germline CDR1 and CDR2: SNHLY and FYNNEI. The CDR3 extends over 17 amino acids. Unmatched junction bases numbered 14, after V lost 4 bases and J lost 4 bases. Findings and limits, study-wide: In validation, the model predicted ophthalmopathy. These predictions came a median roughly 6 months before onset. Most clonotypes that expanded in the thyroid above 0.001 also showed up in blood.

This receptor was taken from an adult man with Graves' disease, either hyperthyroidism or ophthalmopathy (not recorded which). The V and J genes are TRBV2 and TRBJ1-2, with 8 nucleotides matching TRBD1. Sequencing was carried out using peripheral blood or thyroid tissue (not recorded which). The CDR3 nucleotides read TGTGCCAGCAGTGTGACAGGGACAGGACTTAGTGTCTATGGCTACACCTTC. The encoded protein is CASSVTGTGLSVYGYTF. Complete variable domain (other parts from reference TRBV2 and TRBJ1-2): EPEVTQTPSHQVTQMGQEVILRCVPISNHLYFYWYRQILGQKVEFLVSFYNNEISEKSEIFDDQFSVERPDGSNFTLKIRSTKLEDSAMYFCASSVTGTGLSVYGYTFGSGTRLTVV.